The 27 T cell receptor beta chains reported below all come from one sample, sequenced in a study of identical twins. TCRdb passed the 5' RACE reads through MiXCR, listing each CDR3 protein once. The sample includes around 500,000 distinct CDR3 sequences, 12% to 15% seen only once; the top ten take 0.5% to 0.65%. These same records also appear under a second study, on yellow fever vaccine responses in identical twins.

Sequences were obtained from CD4+ T cells sorted from blood. The receptor source for this set is a woman aged 18 to 35 in good health.

This clonotype was counted only a few times. The rearrangement joins TRBV29-1 to TRBJ2-1; D could derive from TRBD1 or TRBD2 (5 bases each). This CDR3 spans 14 amino acids. V was pared by 6 bases and J by 0 bases, with 12 bases between. Germline V CDR1 and CDR2: SQVTM, ANQGSEA. The CDR3 DNA sequence: TGCAGCGTACTTGGGGGAAGCTCCTACAATGAGCAGTTCTTC. Encoded protein: CSVLGGSSYNEQFF.

This clonotype showed up just a few times. The rearrangement links TRBV6-5 to TRBJ2-7; D may be TRBD2 (6 bases). The germline V gene encodes CDR1 MNHEY and CDR2 SVGAGI. The CDR3 extends over 12 amino acids. V was cut by 3 bases and J by 6 bases, with 9 bases left in between. In nucleotides, the CDR3 is TGTGCCAGCAGTTATGCGGGGCTCGAGCAGTACTTC. It yields the protein CASSYAGLEQYF.

This clonotype was seen ten or more times. CDR3 residues: CASSESTGFSYEQYF. Here the CDR3 DNA reads TGTGCCAGCAGTGAATCTACGGGGTTTTCCTACGAGCAGTACTTC. This chain uses TRBV25-1 with TRBJ2-7; D might be TRBD2 (5 bases). CDR3 length: 15 amino acids. With 1 base removed from V and 1 base from J, the gap between germline ends came to 11 bases. In germline, CDR1 is MGHDK, CDR2 SYGVNS.

This clonotype came up many times. The chain carries TRBV7-9 and TRBJ2-7; D ambiguous. The CDR3 totals 13 residues. The V gene's germline CDR1 is SEHNR and CDR2 FQNEAQ (reference sequence). V shed 3 bases and J shed 4 bases, with 10 bases lying between them. CDR3 DNA sequence: TGTGCCAGCAGCTTCTATGGAGTGTACGAGCAGTACTTC. This gives the protein CASSFYGVYEQYF.

CDR3 DNA sequence: TGCGCCAGCAGCCAAGATGGGATGGGCGGGGAGCTGTTTTTT. It yields the protein CASSQDGMGGELFF. The rearrangement links TRBV4-1 to TRBJ2-2; no definite D call. The CDR3 is made up of 14 amino acids. The germline CDR1 and CDR2 sequences are MGHRA and YSYEKL. V lost 0 bases and J lost 7, with 9 bases in between.

This clonotype was observed at least ten times. V usage is TRBV29-1 and J usage is TRBJ2-1; 8 nucleotides match TRBD1. The germline V gene has CDR1 SQVTM and CDR2 ANQGSEA. This CDR3 has 15 residues. Trimming cost V 0 bases and J 8 bases; bases outside gene matches: 9. The CDR3 region has the DNA TGCAGCGTTGAAGATGTTGGGTACAGGGGGGATGAGCAGTTCTTC. Protein: CSVEDVGYRGDEQFF.

In its sample, this clonotype was seen many times. This rearrangement joins TRBV5-6 to TRBJ2-5; 9 nucleotides line up with TRBD2. The CDR3 has 17 amino acids. Unmatched junction bases numbered 10, after V lost 1 base and J lost 3 bases. Looked up from germline, CDR1 is SGHDT and CDR2 is YYEEEE. The DNA of the CDR3 is TGTGCCAGCAGCTTGTTCTTGGTGCGGGGGGGCGAAGAGACCCAGTACTTC. Translated, it gives CASSLFLVRGGEETQYF.

The J gene is TRBJ1-2, the V gene TRBV12-3 or TRBV12-4; 8 bases are shared with TRBD1. The CDR3 covers 13 residues. The J segment lost 5 bases and the V segment lost 7 bases, leaving 6 bases of the junction unmatched. The CDR3 reads CASTPDRAYGYTF. For the CDR3, the DNA is TGTGCCAGCACCCCGGACAGGGCATATGGCTACACCTTC.

This clonotype was found once. The V call is TRBV20-1, the J call TRBJ2-7; a possible D gene is TRBD1 (6 bases). Germline CDR1 DFQATT, CDR2 SNEGSKA (reference sequence). With 6 bases removed from V and 2 bases from J, the gap between germline ends came to 17 bases. The CDR3 loop spans 14 amino acids. The CDR3 region is CSARQPGHTYEQYF. In DNA form, the CDR3 reads TGCAGTGCCAGACAGCCGGGACACACCTACGAGCAGTACTTC.

The chain has TRBV12-5 and TRBJ2-1; a possible D gene is TRBD1 (5 bases). V dropped 4 bases and J dropped 0 bases, with 10 bases sitting between them. Germline V CDR1 and CDR2: LGHNT, FRNRAP. The CDR3 has 15 amino acids. The CDR3 DNA reads TGTGCTAGTGGTTCCCCCCAGGGCTCCTACAATGAGCAGTTCTTC. This translates into CASGSPQGSYNEQFF.

This chain uses TRBV9 with TRBJ2-1; 9 positions agree with TRBD1. The germline gives CDR1 SGDLS, CDR2 YYNGEE. V trimming: 4 bases; J trimming: 5 bases; junction bases outside the gene matches: 7. The CDR3 runs 15 residues. The CDR3 loop reads CASSSGQGTHNEQFF. CDR3 nucleotide sequence: TGTGCCAGCAGCTCGGGACAGGGAACGCACAATGAGCAGTTCTTC.

The rearrangement links TRBV5-8 to TRBJ2-3; D may be TRBD1 (6 bases). Trimming cost V 6 bases and J 2 bases, with 16 bases left between them. Per germline, CDR1 SGHTS and CDR2 YDEGEE. The CDR3 sequence is 15 residues long. CDR3 in DNA: TGTGCCAGCACCACCGGACAGAGTTTCACAGATACGCAGTATTTT. Translated: CASTTGQSFTDTQYF. The whole variable domain, remainder taken from reference TRBV5-8 and TRBJ2-3, is EAGVTQSPTHLIKTRGQQATLRCSPISGHTSVYWYQQALGLGLQFLLWYDEGEERNRGNFPPRFSGRQFPNYSSELNVNALELEDSALYLCASTTGQSFTDTQYFGPGTRLTVL.

This clonotype was counted a few times. This chain links TRBV5-1 with TRBJ1-6; the match to TRBD1 covers 8 bases. The CDR3 spans 15 residues. Germline V gene sequence: CDR1 SGHRS, CDR2 YFSETQ. V shed 4 bases, J shed 5 bases, and the junction held 5 bases outside the gene matches. The CDR3, as DNA: TGCGCCAGCAGCAGCGGACAGGGCGATAATTCACCCCTCCACTTT. This gives the protein CASSSGQGDNSPLHF.

V and J are TRBV2 and TRBJ1-4; D may be TRBD1 (5 bases). Trimming stripped 10 bases from V and 4 bases from J, with 19 bases between. This CDR3 comprises 15 residues. Germline CDR1 is SNHLY and CDR2 is FYNNEI. The CDR3 coding sequence is TGTGCCACTCGCTACCGGGACGGCGTTAATGAAAAACTGTTTTTT. This codes for CATRYRDGVNEKLFF.

This clonotype was picked up many times. V is TRBV5-1 and J is TRBJ1-6; 8 positions match TRBD1. CDR1 and CDR2 from the germline V gene are SGHRS and YFSETQ. Losses at the gene ends were 1 base for V and 5 bases for J; bases not matched to a gene: 8. This CDR3 contains 17 residues. The CDR3 reads CASSLFPGQENNSPLHF. In nucleotides, the CDR3 is TGCGCCAGCAGCTTGTTCCCGGGACAGGAGAATAATTCACCCCTCCACTTT.

The chain links TRBV5-4 to TRBJ2-5; 7 positions match TRBD2. This CDR3 comprises 15 residues. Germline lookup yields CDR1 SGHNT and CDR2 YYREEE (reference sequence). The V gene end was trimmed by 2 bases and the J gene end by 4 bases; junction bases not matched to a gene: 8. The DNA for the CDR3 is TGTGCCAGCAGCTTTCGGGAGGATCTTCGAGAGACCCAGTACTTC. This sequence encodes CASSFREDLRETQYF. Variable domain in full (rest from reference TRBV5-4 and TRBJ2-5): ETGVTQSPTHLIKTRGQQVTLRCSSQSGHNTVSWYQQALGQGPQFIFQYYREEENGRGNFPPRFSGLQFPNYSSELNVNALELDDSALYLCASSFREDLRETQYFGPGTRLLVL.

Ten or more counts support this clonotype. This chain uses TRBV20-1 with TRBJ2-7; 8 bases map to TRBD2. The CDR3 totals 15 residues. Germline CDR1 reads DFQATT; CDR2 reads SNEGSKA (reference sequence). V was clipped by 0 bases and J by 2 bases; unmatched bases: 6. The CDR3 sequence: CSARERLAHPYEQYF. In nucleotides, the CDR3 is TGCAGTGCTAGAGAGCGACTAGCGCACCCCTACGAGCAGTACTTC.

This chain uses TRBV6-2 or TRBV6-3 with TRBJ2-3; 8 bases map to TRBD2. The V segment lost 5 bases and the J segment 2 bases; nucleotides outside the gene matches: 15. Germline V gene lookup returns CDR1 MNHEY and CDR2 SVGEGT. There are 18 residues in the CDR3. The CDR3 spells CASSNNRGTRAPTDTQYF. The CDR3 bases are TGTGCCAGCAGTAACAACCGCGGGACTAGGGCCCCCACAGATACGCAGTATTTT.

The chain couples TRBV11-2 to TRBJ2-3; D uncertain. Germline lookup yields CDR1 SGHAT and CDR2 FQNNGV. Between the trimmed V and J ends, which lost 6 bases and 1 base, there was a span of 11 bases. The CDR3 contains 14 residues. DNA for the CDR3: TGTGCCAGCAGGTCCCAATGGGGCACAGATACGCAGTATTTT. Encoded protein: CASRSQWGTDTQYF.

V is TRBV28 and J is TRBJ2-2, with TRBD2 identical over 7 bases. Trimming at V came to 2 bases and at J to 5 bases, leaving 8 bases not matched to a gene. CDR1 and CDR2 (germline): MDHEN, SYDVKM. The CDR3 has 16 residues. The CDR3 loop reads CASSLRRGGETGELFF. CDR3 DNA: TGTGCCAGCAGTTTACGTCGGGGAGGGGAAACCGGGGAGCTGTTTTTT. Filled out from reference TRBV28 and TRBJ2-2, the complete variable domain reads DVKVTQSSRYLVKRTGEKVFLECVQDMDHENMFWYRQDPGLGLRLIYFSYDVKMKEKGDIPEGYSVSREKKERFSLILESASTNQTSMYLCASSLRRGGETGELFFGEGSRLTVL.

The V call is TRBV19, the J call TRBJ2-2; D possibly corresponds to TRBD1 (6 bases). This CDR3 spans 15 amino acids. The V gene lost 5 bases and the J gene lost 8 bases, with 18 bases spanning the gap. In germline, CDR1 is LNHDA, CDR2 SQIVND (reference sequence). In nucleotides, the CDR3 is TGTGCCAGTAGTCCCGCGGATCAACAGGGAGGGGAGCTGTTTTTT. Its protein product is CASSPADQQGGELFF.

There are many counts of this clonotype. V and J are TRBV7-2 and TRBJ2-3; tentative D call: TRBD2 (6 bases). Germline lookup yields CDR1 SGHTA and CDR2 FQGNSA. The CDR3 has 14 residues. Trimming took 3 bases from V and 1 from J, leaving 8 bases between them. CDR3 sequence reads: CASSLGLRTDTQYF. CDR3 coding DNA: TGTGCCAGCAGCTTGGGACTGCGCACAGATACGCAGTATTTT.

The sample holds many counts of this clonotype. The V and J genes are TRBV24-1 and TRBJ2-1; 14 bases are a match to TRBD2. The CDR3 is 16 residues long. Germline CDR1 reads KGHDR; CDR2 reads SFDVKD. V was clipped by 9 bases and J by 5 bases; unmatched bases: 8. This CDR3 is CATGTSGRPSDNEQFF. CDR3 DNA: TGTGCCACCGGGACTAGCGGGAGACCGTCGGACAATGAGCAGTTCTTC.

CDR3 region: CASSYAPFAREPMRGYTF. The CDR3 DNA reads as TGTGCCAGCAGTTACGCCCCATTTGCGAGGGAGCCTATGAGGGGCTACACCTTC. The chain joins TRBV6-5 to TRBJ1-2, with D unclear. The CDR3 loop spans 18 amino acids. From germline, CDR1 is MNHEY and CDR2 SVGAGI. V dropped 2 bases and J dropped 8 bases, with 27 bases sitting between them.

This chain joins TRBV18 and TRBJ2-7; 9 bases fit TRBD2. This CDR3 comprises 13 residues. CDR1 and CDR2 from the germline V gene are KGHSH and LQKENI. Trimming at V came to 3 bases and at J to 5 bases, leaving 2 bases not matched to a gene. DNA of the CDR3: TGTGCCAGCTCACCGCGGGAGGGCAACGAGCAGTACTTC. Protein sequence: CASSPREGNEQYF.

This clonotype was seen a handful of times. The chain combines TRBV7-9 with TRBJ2-1; TRBD2 matches 9 bases. Losses at the gene ends were 5 bases for V and 6 bases for J; bases not matched to a gene: 5. The CDR3 runs 14 residues. Germline values: CDR1 SEHNR, CDR2 FQNEAQ (reference sequence). DNA for the CDR3: TGTGCCAGCAGCGGACTAGCGTGGATCAATGAGCAGTTCTTC. Translating it yields CASSGLAWINEQFF.

This clonotype was detected only a few times. The rearrangement uses TRBV4-3 and TRBJ2-2; 7 bases fit TRBD1. The CDR3 is 16 amino acids. The V and J ends lost 2 bases and 2 bases, in that order; junction bases with no gene match: 5. CDR1 is LGHNA, CDR2 YSLEER, per germline. The DNA for the CDR3 is TGCGCCAGCAGCCAATTAGGGGACAGAAACACCGGGGAGCTGTTTTTT. This gives the protein CASSQLGDRNTGELFF.